Below, 14 T cell receptor beta chains from the same sample are listed, as sequenced in a study of T cell responses to AZD1222 COVID-19 vaccine listed by TCRdb under 2021. Interpreted using the paper, the time point label stands for: baseline before first vaccination. Receptors were amplified or captured by the immunoSEQ multiplex PCR assay. Sourced from immuneACCESS, this table was stored by TCRdb with only in-frame sequences that have V and J called. A share of the clones is absent; for the studies checked, an unresolved V gene accounts for under half, and the remainder has no known explanation. This sample lists roughly 120,000 clones; 80% to 90% were detected once. More than 4% of the sample goes to the ten largest clones. Sequenced material: peripheral blood, taken on day 0 of AZD1222 vaccination. The receptors were gathered from an adult in good health.

This rearrangement joins TRBV30 to TRBJ2-1, with 10 bases matching TRBD1. The junction had 6 bases not matched to a gene; V was cut back by 4 bases and J by 6 bases. From germline, CDR1 is GTSNPN and CDR2 SVGIG (reference sequence). The CDR3 consists of 14 residues. The DNA for the CDR3 is TGTGCCTGGAAGAGACAGGGGGCGCGCAATGAGCAGTTCTTC. Protein: CAWKRQGARNEQFF.

The chain uses TRBV19 and TRBJ2-2, with D possibly matching TRBD1 (6 bases). CDR3 length equals 16 residues. V was pared by 6 bases and J by 0 bases, with 14 bases between. CDR1 is LNHDA, CDR2 SQIVND, per germline (reference sequence). CDR3 nucleotide sequence: TGTGCCAGTAGCGTTTCAGGACAGCCGAACACCGGGGAGCTGTTTTTT. It encodes CASSVSGQPNTGELFF.

The chain employs TRBV11-1 and TRBJ1-1, with unresolved D. V shed 4 bases and J shed 2 bases, with 11 bases lying between them. This CDR3 has 14 residues. Germline CDR1 is SGHAT and CDR2 is FQDESV (reference sequence). CDR3 loop: CASSWSLGNTEAFF. The CDR3 DNA reads as TGTGCCAGCAGCTGGTCCCTAGGTAACACTGAAGCTTTCTTT.

This clone was recorded only once. The V call is TRBV5-1, the J call TRBJ1-1; 8 nucleotides align to TRBD1. V gave up 0 bases and J gave up 6 bases; unmatched junction bases: 13. The CDR3 spans 17 residues. Per germline, CDR1 SGHRS and CDR2 YFSETQ. In DNA, the CDR3 is TGCGCCAGCAGCTTGGCCCTCGGACAGGGCCTTAGGGCTGAAGCTTTCTTT. Amino acids: CASSLALGQGLRAEAFF.

This chain links TRBV19 with TRBJ2-7; 14 bases fit TRBD2. Per the germline V gene, CDR1 is LNHDA and CDR2 is SQIVND (reference sequence). The CDR3 is 15 amino acids. CDR3 sequence reads: CASGTSGRGSYEQYF. CDR3 DNA: TGTGCTTCCGGGACTAGCGGGAGAGGGTCCTACGAGCAGTACTTC.

A note on this clone: This CDR3 is also generated by other DNA sequences in the sample. This chain joins TRBV28 and TRBJ2-1; D gene ambiguous. The germline gives CDR1 MDHEN, CDR2 SYDVKM. The CDR3 contains 11 residues. The V and J ends lost 5 bases and 2 bases respectively, with 1 base between them. The CDR3 is CASSTYNEQFF. For the CDR3, the DNA is TGTGCCAGCAGTACCTACAATGAGCAGTTCTTC.

The V and J genes are TRBV6-5 and TRBJ2-7; D unresolved. This CDR3 region has 14 residues. In germline, CDR1 is MNHEY, CDR2 SVGAGI. V shed 6 bases and J shed 4 bases, with 16 bases lying between them. The CDR3 loop is CASSAWIIGYEQYF. The CDR3 DNA follows: TGTGCCAGCAGCGCCTGGATTATCGGGTACGAGCAGTACTTC.

The rearrangement uses TRBV10-1 and TRBJ2-3; D remains unclear. V gave up 4 bases and J gave up 7 bases, with 9 bases separating them. Germline CDR1 is WNHNN and CDR2 is SYGVQD (reference sequence). CDR3 size: 12 residues. The CDR3, as DNA: TGCGCCAGCAGTGCGTCCTCGAATACGCAGTATTTT. Translation: CASSASSNTQYF.

The chain links TRBV6-2 or TRBV6-3 to TRBJ2-7; 7 bases align to TRBD2. The CDR3 runs to 14 residues. The V gene end was trimmed by 5 bases and the J gene end by 1 base; junction bases not matched to a gene: 5. CDR1 and CDR2 from the germline V gene are MNHEY and SVGEGT. The CDR3 is CASSTGTTSYEQYF. The CDR3 nucleotides are TGTGCCAGCAGTACCGGGACTACTTCCTACGAGCAGTACTTC.

The genes are TRBV18 and TRBJ2-2, with a weak D call TRBD2 (5 bases). Trimming pared 5 bases from V and 7 bases from J, leaving 11 bases between. Germline assignment: CDR1 KGHSH and CDR2 LQKENI. This CDR3 has 13 amino acids. CDR3 bases: TGTGCCAGCTCAGTCGGACGGGACGGGGAGCTGTTTTTT. Encoded protein: CASSVGRDGELFF.

This clone was found once. The chain has TRBV30 and TRBJ1-1; no firm D call. The CDR3 is 11 amino acids. V lost 0 bases and J 6 bases, leaving 5 bases between the germline ends. CDR1 and CDR2 from the germline V gene are GTSNPN and SVGIG (reference sequence). This CDR3 is CAWSVRAEAFF. The CDR3 region has the DNA TGTGCCTGGAGTGTACGGGCTGAAGCTTTCTTT.

V usage is TRBV5-1 and J usage is TRBJ1-1; the D gene is possibly TRBD1 (6 bases). The CDR3 consists of 14 residues. V lost 1 base and J 8 bases, leaving 15 bases between the germline ends. Germline assignment: CDR1 SGHRS and CDR2 YFSETQ. CDR3 DNA: TGCGCCAGCAGCTTGCAGGGTGAGGGGACAGAAGCTTTCTTT. Translating gives CASSLQGEGTEAFF. Looking up the rest from reference TRBV5-1 and TRBJ1-1 gives the full variable domain: KAGVTQTPRYLIKTRGQQVTLSCSPISGHRSVSWYQQTPGQGLQFLFEYFSETQRNKGNFPGRFSGRQFSNSRSEMNVSTLELGDSALYLCASSLQGEGTEAFFGQGTRLTVV.

The table lists this clone with a count of one. CDR3 residues: CASSRPERPLHF. CDR3 nucleotides: TGTGCCAGCAGTCGCCCAGAGCGGCCCCTCCACTTT. The chain couples TRBV6-2 or TRBV6-3 to TRBJ1-6; no firm D call. The CDR3 is made up of 12 amino acids. Germline V CDR1 and CDR2: MNHEY, SVGEGT. V was pared by 5 bases and J by 13 bases, with 12 bases between.

This clone was recorded a few times. The CDR3 is CSVEGQTYEQYF. The CDR3 coding sequence is TGCAGCGTTGAGGGCCAGACCTACGAGCAGTACTTC. The chain uses TRBV29-1 and TRBJ2-7; D is unclear. The CDR3 covers 12 residues. Germline CDR1 and CDR2: SQVTM and ANQGSEA. Trimming stripped 3 bases from V and 2 bases from J, with 8 bases between.